Following are 4 T cell receptor beta chains from one sample sequenced in a study of breast tumors, draining lymph nodes, adjacent tissues (dated by TCRdb to about 2016). The axillary draining lymph nodes of breast cancer patients were the source of the lymph node samples. Library prep was done by multiplex PCR. The listed sequencing device is Illumina HiSeq 2000. Through fastp at Q25 and MiXCR, TCRdb rebuilt clones from the public reads, retaining in-frame beta chains. Every entry covers one CDR3 protein and lists the most common genes and DNA from its rows. This sample is represented by approximately 130,000 distinct CDR3 sequences; 20% to 25% of them were singletons. The top ten clones comprise roughly 2.7% of the sample. The sample consisted of axillary lymph node tissue. The receptors come from a female donor with breast cancer. Some clones in this sample may be carry-over from other donors' samples.

This clonotype was detected many times. CDR3 nucleotide sequence: TGCAGTGCTAGAACGGGACACGGGGGTCAGCCCCAGCATTTT. Protein sequence: CSARTGHGGQPQHF. The chain employs TRBV20-1 and TRBJ1-5; weak D call: TRBD1 (6 bases). Germline V lookup: CDR1 DFQATT, CDR2 SNEGSKA (reference sequence). The CDR3 consists of 14 residues. V lost 2 bases to trimming and J lost 6 bases, with 14 bases between them.

In this sample, this clonotype turned up many times. The chain has TRBV20-1 and TRBJ1-6; D is unresolved. Trimming took 1 base from V and 7 from J, leaving 14 bases between them. Germline V gives CDR1 DFQATT, CDR2 SNEGSKA (reference sequence). The CDR3 length is 15 residues. The CDR3 reads CSARAPGRLNSPLHF. The CDR3 bases are TGCAGTGCTAGAGCCCCTGGGCGGCTGAATTCACCCCTCCACTTT.

This clonotype was counted many times. The chain is built from TRBV7-2 and TRBJ2-2, with a weak D call TRBD2 (6 bases). Germline V gives CDR1 SGHTA, CDR2 FQGNSA. The length of the CDR3 is 19 residues. The ends were cut back, 3 bases at V and 3 bases at J, with 23 bases in the middle. This chain's CDR3 is CASSLERAGLNFDTGELFF. For the CDR3, the DNA is TGTGCCAGCAGCTTGGAGCGTGCGGGATTAAATTTCGACACCGGGGAGCTGTTTTTT.

This clonotype was picked up many times. The CDR3 here is CASSSRDGYNSPLHF. CDR3 in DNA: TGTGCCAGCAGCAGCAGGGACGGCTATAATTCACCCCTCCACTTT. The chain employs TRBV11-2 and TRBJ1-6; perhaps TRBD1 as D (5 bases). Deletions cut 5 bases from V and 3 bases from J, with 11 bases between. The CDR3 sequence is 15 residues long. CDR1 is SGHAT and CDR2 is FQNNGV in the germline V gene.